The rows below give T cell receptor beta chains drawn from one sample of a study of blood T cell repertoires in COVID-19. Sequencing was performed with immunoSEQ multiplex PCR; in TCRdb, only in-frame clones are kept and a portion is missing. Of 35,000 to 50,000 clones listed, more than 70% are singletons. Sequenced input: peripheral blood. The receptor set was obtained from a man in his sixties with acute or convalescent COVID-19. Both conserved end residues are part of each CDR3. A D gene is named only where the DNA matches it firmly. Clone size is not always given. Where it is, it says once, few, many or a class for expanded clones.

clone size,D gene,V gene,CDR3 length,J gene,CDR3 protein,CDR3 DNA
NA,TRBD2,TRBV9,13,TRBJ2-7,CASSVGGNYEQYF,TGTGCCAGCAGCGTGGGGGGGAACTACGAGCAGTACTTC
NA,TRBD1,TRBV28,16,TRBJ1-5,CASSPSTGGPLQPQHF,TGTGCCAGCAGCCCTAGTACAGGGGGTCCCCTTCAGCCCCAGCATTTT
NA,TRBD2,TRBV5-4,13,TRBJ2-3,CASSRTSGGAVYF,TGTGCCAGCAGCCGTACTAGCGGGGGGGCCGTGTATTTT
NA,NA,TRBV6-6,14,TRBJ1-6,CASVPGGGNSPLHF,TGTGCCAGCGTGCCGGGGGGCGGTAATTCACCCCTCCACTTT
NA,TRBD1,TRBV29-1,14,TRBJ2-1,CSVEDRYSYNEQFF,TGCAGCGTTGAGGACAGGTACTCCTACAATGAGCAGTTCTTC
NA,NA,TRBV29-1,13,TRBJ2-1,CSVESQVRWEQFF,TGCAGCGTTGAATCACAGGTTCGTTGGGAGCAGTTCTTC
NA,NA,TRBV6-5,13,TRBJ1-4,CASKRAGAEKLFF,TGTGCCAGCAAACGAGCGGGGGCTGAAAAACTGTTTTTT
NA,NA,TRBV18,15,TRBJ2-1,CASSPPSQRVREQFF,TGTGCCAGCTCACCACCTTCCCAGCGGGTCCGTGAGCAGTTCTTC
NA,NA,TRBV15,16,TRBJ2-7,CATSRGRAAATYEQYF,TGTGCCACCAGCAGAGGACGGGCAGCGGCAACCTACGAGCAGTACTTC
NA,NA,TRBV27,15,TRBJ1-1,CASSPLEGAVTEAFF,TGTGCCAGCAGTCCTCTAGAGGGCGCGGTCACTGAAGCTTTCTTT
NA,TRBD2,TRBV5-1,16,TRBJ2-3,CASSSFPSGITDTQYF,TGCGCCAGCAGCTCGTTTCCGAGCGGGATCACAGATACGCAGTATTTT
NA,NA,TRBV28,15,TRBJ2-1,CASKERREAYNEQFF,TGTGCCAGCAAGGAGCGGCGGGAAGCCTACAATGAGCAGTTCTTC
NA,NA,TRBV27,14,TRBJ2-7,CASSPGQTRYEQYF,TGTGCCAGCAGCCCGGGACAAACTAGGTACGAGCAGTACTTC
few,TRBD1,TRBV18,14,TRBJ2-2,CASVGQGDTGELFF,TGTGCCAGCGTCGGACAGGGTGACACCGGGGAGCTGTTTTTT
NA,TRBD2,TRBV2,15,TRBJ2-7,CASSGLAGGVYEQYF,TGTGCCAGCAGTGGGCTAGCGGGAGGGGTATACGAGCAGTACTTC
NA,TRBD2,TRBV19,13,TRBJ2-5,CASRKTSTETQYF,TGTGCCAGTAGGAAGACTAGCACAGAGACCCAGTACTTC
NA,TRBD2,TRBV6-1,16,TRBJ2-3,CASSGGLPRTRYEEYF,TGTGCCAGCAGTGGGGGACTACCTAGAACCCGATACGAGGAGTATTTT
once,NA,TRBV10-1,13,TRBJ2-7,CASSPGQAYEQYF,TGCGCCAGCAGCCCGGGTCAAGCCTACGAGCAGTACTTC
NA,NA,TRBV7-2,16,TRBJ2-6,CASSYPRGAGANVLTF,TGTGCCAGCAGCTACCCCCGGGGTGCTGGGGCCAACGTCCTGACTTTC
NA,TRBD1,TRBV5-6,15,TRBJ2-7,CASSLDGRGNHEQYF,TGTGCCAGCAGCTTGGACGGCAGGGGGAACCACGAGCAGTACTTC
once,TRBD1,TRBV28,20,TRBJ1-5,CASRIELSDRGRFFSQPQHF,TGTGCCAGCAGAATTGAACTATCGGACAGGGGGCGTTTTTTCAGCCAGCCCCAGCATTTT
NA,NA,TRBV24-1,13,TRBJ2-3,CATSGGFLDTQYF,TGTGCCACCAGCGGAGGGTTCTTAGATACGCAGTATTTT
NA,TRBD2,TRBV9,18,TRBJ2-5,CASSITSGGFVVQETQYF,TGTGCCAGCAGCATCACTAGCGGGGGCTTCGTCGTTCAAGAGACCCAGTACTTC
NA,TRBD1,TRBV4-3,16,TRBJ1-2,CASSLRPGQGNDGYTF,TGCGCCAGCAGCCTCAGACCGGGACAGGGAAACGATGGCTACACCTTC
NA,NA,TRBV2,15,TRBJ1-4,CASSRVQGLNEKLFF,TGTGCCAGCAGTAGAGTCCAGGGGCTTAATGAAAAACTGTTTTTT
NA,NA,TRBV21-1,16,TRBJ1-1,CASSPREGSGNTEAFF,TGTGCCAGCAGCCCCAGGGAGGGGTCAGGGAACACTGAAGCTTTCTTT
NA,TRBD2,TRBV5-1,19,TRBJ2-1,CASSLAGIAGGPGGNEQFF,TGCGCCAGCAGCTTGGCCGGGATAGCGGGAGGTCCGGGGGGGAATGAGCAGTTCTTC
NA,TRBD1,TRBV11-3,15,TRBJ2-1,CASSIGQGRISEQFF,TGTGCCAGCAGCATCGGACAGGGAAGGATCAGTGAGCAGTTCTTC
few,NA,TRBV28,13,TRBJ2-5,CASFRSQGETQYF,TGTGCCAGCTTTCGTTCTCAGGGGGAGACCCAGTACTTC
NA,TRBD1,TRBV7-2,16,TRBJ1-5,CASNWGGDRPNQPQHF,TGTGCCAGCAACTGGGGTGGGGACAGGCCCAATCAGCCCCAGCATTTT
NA,NA,TRBV20-1,17,TRBJ2-7,CSASTLQGGSSRYEQYF,TGCAGTGCTAGTACGTTACAGGGCGGTTCAAGCAGGTACGAGCAGTACTTC
NA,NA,TRBV7-9,15,TRBJ1-2,CASSLGQSANYGYTF,TGTGCCAGCAGCTTAGGGCAGTCAGCTAACTATGGCTACACCTTC
NA,NA,TRBV5-4,15,TRBJ2-7,CASSFNGGPGHEQYF,TGTGCCAGCAGCTTCAACGGGGGGCCAGGCCACGAGCAGTACTTC
NA,TRBD1,TRBV7-8,16,TRBJ2-2,CASSFRDRVDTGELFF,TGTGCCAGCAGCTTCAGGGACAGGGTGGACACCGGGGAGCTGTTTTTT
NA,NA,TRBV4-1,16,TRBJ2-7,CASSQEATGHSYEQYF,TGCGCCAGCAGCCAAGAGGCCACAGGGCACTCCTACGAGCAGTACTTC
NA,NA,TRBV28,14,TRBJ1-2,CASSQGSLQYGYTF,TGTGCCAGCAGCCAGGGGTCACTCCAGTATGGCTACACCTTC
NA,NA,TRBV5-1,14,TRBJ1-2,CASSLAGEAYGYTF,TGCGCCAGCAGCTTGGCCGGAGAGGCGTATGGCTACACCTTC
NA,TRBD1,TRBV27,13,TRBJ2-7,CASHGQASYEQYF,TGTGCCAGCCATGGACAGGCGTCCTACGAGCAGTACTTC
NA,NA,TRBV6-5,14,TRBJ1-5,CASRPNGGNQPQHF,TGTGCCAGCAGGCCGAATGGAGGCAATCAGCCCCAGCATTTT
NA,TRBD1,TRBV11-2,17,TRBJ1-2,CASSLDRSRDRTDGYTF,TGTGCCAGCAGCTTAGATAGGTCCCGGGACAGAACGGATGGCTACACCTTC
NA,NA,TRBV9,12,TRBJ2-1,CASSTSDNEQFF,TGTGCCAGCAGCACCAGCGACAATGAGCAGTTCTTC
NA,TRBD1,TRBV7-2,13,TRBJ1-5,CASSSQGDQPQHF,TGTGCCAGCAGCTCGCAGGGGGATCAGCCCCAGCATTTT
NA,NA,TRBV30,13,TRBJ1-2,CAWIVGLNNGYTF,TGTGCCTGGATAGTGGGGCTGAATAATGGCTACACCTTC
NA,NA,TRBV4-2,14,TRBJ1-2,CASSPGRLNYGYTF,TGTGCCAGCAGCCCCGGGAGGCTCAACTATGGCTACACCTTC
NA,NA,TRBV30,12,TRBJ2-1,CAWSGSYNEQFF,TGTGCCTGGAGCGGTTCCTACAATGAGCAGTTCTTC
once,NA,TRBV2,16,TRBJ2-3,CASSEQGGLSTDTQYF,TGTGCCAGCAGTGAACAGGGAGGACTTTCCACAGATACGCAGTATTTT
once,TRBD1,TRBV18,15,TRBJ1-2,CASSPVTQGVIGYTF,TGTGCCAGCTCACCGGTTACCCAGGGGGTAATCGGCTACACCTTC
once,NA,TRBV5-1,14,TRBJ2-1,CASSRAGNSNEQFF,TGCGCCAGCAGCCGGGCAGGGAATTCCAATGAGCAGTTCTTC
NA,TRBD2,TRBV28,14,TRBJ2-7,CASGLGLAGAKQYF,TGTGCCAGCGGCTTGGGACTAGCGGGAGCAAAGCAGTACTTC
NA,NA,TRBV7-3,15,TRBJ2-3,CASSAWAGDVDTQYF,TGTGCCAGCAGCGCATGGGCAGGGGACGTAGATACGCAGTATTTT
NA,NA,TRBV7-2,15,TRBJ2-3,CASSLDGGSTDTQYF,TGTGCCAGCAGCTTAGACGGGGGAAGCACAGATACGCAGTATTTT
NA,TRBD2,TRBV4-2,15,TRBJ2-3,CASSQEIGREAAQYF,TGTGCCAGCAGCCAAGAGATAGGGCGGGAGGCAGCGCAGTATTTT
NA,NA,TRBV19,13,TRBJ2-7,CASSTGSSYEQYF,TGTGCCAGTAGCACGGGATCCAGCTACGAGCAGTACTTC
NA,NA,TRBV5-1,15,TRBJ1-4,CASTTGTGVNEKLFF,TGCGCCAGCACCACTGGGACGGGGGTTAATGAAAAACTGTTTTTT
once,TRBD1,TRBV6-5,14,TRBJ1-6,CASSFLDRGSPLHF,TGTGCCAGCAGTTTTTTAGACAGGGGCTCACCCCTCCACTTT